This TCR beta chain was found in a study of cytomegalovirus exposure and HLA in healthy donors. V lost 5 bases and J lost 2; bases outside the gene matches: 5. The CDR3 extends over 15 amino acids. The germline V gene has CDR1 MNHEY and CDR2 SVGAGI. 13 Jbeta primers and 60 Vbeta primers were used for the PCR. Repertoires were generated with immunoSEQ multiplex PCR, while TCRdb's copy carries only in-frame clones and drops some. This table holds 130,000 to 150,000 clones, 79% found once. The J gene is TRBJ2-5, the V gene TRBV6-5; 10 bases map to TRBD1. Sequenced material: PBMCs. The sequence was collected from a woman aged 40-49 years in good health and CMV-seropositive. The CDR3 sequence: CASSPGQGGQETQYF. The CDR3 nucleotides are TGTGCCAGCAGTCCAGGACAGGGGGGACAAGAGACCCAGTACTTC.